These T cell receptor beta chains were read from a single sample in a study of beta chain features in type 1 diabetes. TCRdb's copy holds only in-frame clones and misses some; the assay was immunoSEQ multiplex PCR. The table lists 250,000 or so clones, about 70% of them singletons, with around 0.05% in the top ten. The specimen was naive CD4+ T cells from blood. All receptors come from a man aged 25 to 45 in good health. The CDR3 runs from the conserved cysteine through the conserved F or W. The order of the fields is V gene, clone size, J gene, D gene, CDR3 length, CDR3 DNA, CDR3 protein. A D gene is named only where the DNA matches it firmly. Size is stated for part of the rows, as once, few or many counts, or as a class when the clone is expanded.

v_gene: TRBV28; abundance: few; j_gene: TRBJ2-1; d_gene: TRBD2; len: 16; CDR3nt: TGTGCCAGCACCCGGAGGGGGGCGGGAGGGCCGTTTGAGCAGTTCTTC; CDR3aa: CASTRRGAGGPFEQFF
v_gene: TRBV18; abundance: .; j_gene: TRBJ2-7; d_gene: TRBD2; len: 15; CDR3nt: TGTGCCAGCTCACTGGGACTAGCGGGAGAGACCGAGCAGTACTTC; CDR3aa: CASSLGLAGETEQYF
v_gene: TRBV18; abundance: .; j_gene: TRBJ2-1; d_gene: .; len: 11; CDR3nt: TGTGCCAGCTCACCTACTACTGAGCAGTTCTTC; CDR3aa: CASSPTTEQFF
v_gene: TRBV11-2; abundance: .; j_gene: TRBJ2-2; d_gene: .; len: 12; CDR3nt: TGTGCCAGCAGCTTTGTCTCCGGGGAGCTGTTTTTT; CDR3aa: CASSFVSGELFF
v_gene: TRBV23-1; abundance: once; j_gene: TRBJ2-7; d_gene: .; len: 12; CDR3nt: TGCGCCAGCAGTCCGCCAGGGGACGAGCAGTACTTC; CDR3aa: CASSPPGDEQYF
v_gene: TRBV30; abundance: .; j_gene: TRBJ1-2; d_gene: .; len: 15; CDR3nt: TGTGCCTGGAGTCCCCGTTGGGGGGGTTACTATGGCTACACCTTC; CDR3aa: CAWSPRWGGYYGYTF
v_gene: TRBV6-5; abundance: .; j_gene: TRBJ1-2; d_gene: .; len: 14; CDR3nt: TGTGCCAGCAGTTACACCGGAAAGGGCAATGGCTACACCTTC; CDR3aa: CASSYTGKGNGYTF
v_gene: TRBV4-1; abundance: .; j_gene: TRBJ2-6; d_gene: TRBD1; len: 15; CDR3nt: TGCGCCAGCAGCCATCTCGGGACAGGGGTCAACGTCCTGACTTTC; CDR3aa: CASSHLGTGVNVLTF
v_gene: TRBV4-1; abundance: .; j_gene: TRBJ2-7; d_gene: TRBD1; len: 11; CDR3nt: TGCGCCAGCAGCCGGGACAGGTTGCAGTACTTC; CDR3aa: CASSRDRLQYF
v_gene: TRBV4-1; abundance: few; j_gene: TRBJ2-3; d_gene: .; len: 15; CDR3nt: TGCGCCAGCAGCCAAGTGAAGGGGGGCACAGATACGCAGTATTTT; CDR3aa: CASSQVKGGTDTQYF
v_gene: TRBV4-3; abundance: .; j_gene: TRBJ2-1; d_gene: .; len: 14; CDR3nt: TGCGCCAGCAGCTCAAGGACAGCCGGGAGTGAGCAGTTCTTC; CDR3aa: CASSSRTAGSEQFF
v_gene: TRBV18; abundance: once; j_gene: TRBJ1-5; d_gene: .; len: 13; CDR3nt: TGTGCCAGCTCACCAGGGGGCGGACAGCCCCAGCATTTT; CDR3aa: CASSPGGGQPQHF
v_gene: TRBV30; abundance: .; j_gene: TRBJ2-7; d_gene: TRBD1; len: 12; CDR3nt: TGTGCCTGGAGGGAGAGGGGGCACGAGCAGTACTTC; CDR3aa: CAWRERGHEQYF
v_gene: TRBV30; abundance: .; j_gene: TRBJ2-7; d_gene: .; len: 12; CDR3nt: TGTGCCTGGAGTCCGGACAGCTACGAGCAGTACTTC; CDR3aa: CAWSPDSYEQYF
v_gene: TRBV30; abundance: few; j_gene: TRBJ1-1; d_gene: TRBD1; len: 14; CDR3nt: TGTGCCTGGACCGGGACAGGGAAGAGCACTGAAGCTTTCTTT; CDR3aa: CAWTGTGKSTEAFF
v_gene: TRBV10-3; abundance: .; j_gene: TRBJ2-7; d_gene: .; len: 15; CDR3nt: TGTGCCATCAGTGAGTCAGGGGACCTCTCCTACGAGCAGTACTTC; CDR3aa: CAISESGDLSYEQYF
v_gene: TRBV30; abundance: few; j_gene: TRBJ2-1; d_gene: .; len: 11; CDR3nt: TGTGCCTGGGCAGCCCGGAATGAGCAGTTCTTC; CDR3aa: CAWAARNEQFF
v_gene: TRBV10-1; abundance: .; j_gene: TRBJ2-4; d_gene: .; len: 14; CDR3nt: TGCGCCAGCAGTGCCCCAGGGGAGACGGGCATTCAGTACTTC; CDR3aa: CASSAPGETGIQYF
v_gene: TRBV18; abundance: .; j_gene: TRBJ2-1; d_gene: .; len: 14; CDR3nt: TGTGCCAGCTCGAGTAGTCTCTCCTACAATGAGCAGTTCTTC; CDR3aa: CASSSSLSYNEQFF
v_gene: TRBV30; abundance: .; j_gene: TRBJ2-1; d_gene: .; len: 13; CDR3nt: TGTGCCTGGAGTGTAGGGGCCTACAATGAGCAGTTCTTC; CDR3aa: CAWSVGAYNEQFF
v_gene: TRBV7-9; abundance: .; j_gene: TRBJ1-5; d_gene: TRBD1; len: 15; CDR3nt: TGTGCCAGCAGCTGGGGACAGGGGTACAATCAGCCCCAGCATTTT; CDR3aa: CASSWGQGYNQPQHF
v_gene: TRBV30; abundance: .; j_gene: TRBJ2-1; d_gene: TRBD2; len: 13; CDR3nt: TGTGCCTGGAGGGCGGGGGTCTACAATGAGCAGTTCTTC; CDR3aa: CAWRAGVYNEQFF
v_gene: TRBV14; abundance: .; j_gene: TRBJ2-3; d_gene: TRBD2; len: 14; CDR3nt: TGTGCCAGCAGCCAAGGACTAGCGGAGAATACGCAGTATTTT; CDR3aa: CASSQGLAENTQYF
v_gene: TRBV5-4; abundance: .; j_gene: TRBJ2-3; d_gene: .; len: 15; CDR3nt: TGTGCCAGCAGCTTGGTGGTGGGGCCAAGGGATACGCAGTATTTT; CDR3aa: CASSLVVGPRDTQYF
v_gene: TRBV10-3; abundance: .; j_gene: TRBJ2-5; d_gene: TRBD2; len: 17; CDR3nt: TGTGCCATCAGAGATGAGACTAGCGGGAGATTCGGTGAGACCCAGTACTTC; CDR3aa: CAIRDETSGRFGETQYF
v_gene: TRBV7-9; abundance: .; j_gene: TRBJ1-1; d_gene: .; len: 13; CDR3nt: TGTGCCAGCACCCCAGGGGCTGGGACTGAAGCTTTCTTT; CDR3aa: CASTPGAGTEAFF
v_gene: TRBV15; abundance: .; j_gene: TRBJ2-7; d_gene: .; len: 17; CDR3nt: TGTGCCACCAGCAGAGTCATGGGCGGACTGATAACCTACGAGCAGTACTTC; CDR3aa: CATSRVMGGLITYEQYF